One and the same sample provided the 4 T cell receptor beta chains below, sequenced in a study of blood T cell repertoires in COVID-19. Sequencing used immunoSEQ multiplex PCR; TCRdb keeps in-frame clones, though not all of them. This sample has 50,000 to 75,000 clones, with 76% found just once. The sequencing sample was made of peripheral blood. The receptors come from a woman aged 80 or older with acute or convalescent COVID-19.

This clone was observed a few times. The V gene is TRBV2, the J gene TRBJ1-1; possible D gene TRBD1, 5 bases. CDR1 SNHLY and CDR2 FYNNEI come from the germline V gene. The V end lost 6 bases, the J end lost 0 bases, and 11 bases lay between the germline ends. This CDR3 spans 14 amino acids. The CDR3 nucleotides are TGTGCCAGCAGAGCGTGGGGGGTGAACACTGAAGCTTTCTTT. It codes for CASRAWGVNTEAFF.

This chain's CDR3 is CASSEWAGGVQETQYF. The CDR3 nucleotides are TGTGCCAGCAGTGAATGGGCGGGAGGAGTCCAAGAGACCCAGTACTTC. This sequence joins TRBV2 and TRBJ2-5; 8 bases match TRBD2. This CDR3 has 16 residues. Looked up from germline, CDR1 is SNHLY and CDR2 is FYNNEI. V shed 2 bases, J shed 1 base, and the junction held 6 bases outside the gene matches.

This chain joins TRBV7-9 and TRBJ2-1; 7 nucleotides agree with TRBD2. The V gene end was trimmed by 1 base and the J gene end by 10 bases; junction bases not matched to a gene: 13. CDR3 length: 16 amino acids. Looked up from germline, CDR1 is SEHNR and CDR2 is FQNEAQ (reference sequence). This chain's CDR3 is CASSLGGGGGSEEQFF. In nucleotides, the CDR3 is TGTGCCAGCAGCTTAGGGGGAGGCGGGGGAAGTGAAGAGCAGTTCTTC.

The V call is TRBV2, the J call TRBJ1-1, with D possibly TRBD1 on 6 matching bases. There are 12 residues in the CDR3. From germline, CDR1 is SNHLY and CDR2 FYNNEI. Trimming removed 8 bases at V and 6 bases at J, with 13 bases between. In DNA form, the CDR3 reads TGTGCCAGCGTCGAGGGGGTGTCTGAAGCTTTCTTT. It specifies CASVEGVSEAFF. The complete variable domain, with remaining parts taken from reference TRBV2 and TRBJ1-1, reads EPEVTQTPSHQVTQMGQEVILRCVPISNHLYFYWYRQILGQKVEFLVSFYNNEISEKSEIFDDQFSVERPDGSNFTLKIRSTKLEDSAMYFCASVEGVSEAFFGQGTRLTVV.